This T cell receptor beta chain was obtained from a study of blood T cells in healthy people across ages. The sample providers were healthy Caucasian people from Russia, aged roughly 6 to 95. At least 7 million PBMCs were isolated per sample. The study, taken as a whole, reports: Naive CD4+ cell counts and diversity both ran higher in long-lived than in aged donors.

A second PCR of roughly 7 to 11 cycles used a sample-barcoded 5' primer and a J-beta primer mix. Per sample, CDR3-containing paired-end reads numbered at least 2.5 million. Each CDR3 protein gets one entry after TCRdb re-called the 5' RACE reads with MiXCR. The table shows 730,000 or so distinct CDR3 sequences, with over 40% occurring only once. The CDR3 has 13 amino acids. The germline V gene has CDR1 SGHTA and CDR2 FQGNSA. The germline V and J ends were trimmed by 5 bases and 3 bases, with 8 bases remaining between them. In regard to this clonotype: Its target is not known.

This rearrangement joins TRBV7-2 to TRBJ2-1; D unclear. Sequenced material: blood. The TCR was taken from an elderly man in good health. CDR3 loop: CASSTKVYNEQFF. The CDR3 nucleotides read TGTGCCAGCAGCACTAAAGTCTACAATGAGCAGTTCTTC.